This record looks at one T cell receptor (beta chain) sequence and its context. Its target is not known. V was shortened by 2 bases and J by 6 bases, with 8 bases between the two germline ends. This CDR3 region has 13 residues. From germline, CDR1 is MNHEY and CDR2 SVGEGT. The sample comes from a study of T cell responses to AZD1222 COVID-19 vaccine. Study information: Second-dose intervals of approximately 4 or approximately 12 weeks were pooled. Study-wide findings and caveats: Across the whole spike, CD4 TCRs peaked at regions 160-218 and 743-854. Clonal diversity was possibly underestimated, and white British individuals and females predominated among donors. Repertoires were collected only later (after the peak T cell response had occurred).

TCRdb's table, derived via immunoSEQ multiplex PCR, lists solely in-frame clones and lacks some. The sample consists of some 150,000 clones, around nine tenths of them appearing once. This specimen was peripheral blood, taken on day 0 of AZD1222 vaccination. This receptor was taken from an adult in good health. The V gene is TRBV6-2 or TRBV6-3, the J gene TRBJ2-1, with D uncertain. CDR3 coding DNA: TGTGCCAGCAGTTACGCCAAGAGCAATGAGCAGTTCTTC. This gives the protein CASSYAKSNEQFF.